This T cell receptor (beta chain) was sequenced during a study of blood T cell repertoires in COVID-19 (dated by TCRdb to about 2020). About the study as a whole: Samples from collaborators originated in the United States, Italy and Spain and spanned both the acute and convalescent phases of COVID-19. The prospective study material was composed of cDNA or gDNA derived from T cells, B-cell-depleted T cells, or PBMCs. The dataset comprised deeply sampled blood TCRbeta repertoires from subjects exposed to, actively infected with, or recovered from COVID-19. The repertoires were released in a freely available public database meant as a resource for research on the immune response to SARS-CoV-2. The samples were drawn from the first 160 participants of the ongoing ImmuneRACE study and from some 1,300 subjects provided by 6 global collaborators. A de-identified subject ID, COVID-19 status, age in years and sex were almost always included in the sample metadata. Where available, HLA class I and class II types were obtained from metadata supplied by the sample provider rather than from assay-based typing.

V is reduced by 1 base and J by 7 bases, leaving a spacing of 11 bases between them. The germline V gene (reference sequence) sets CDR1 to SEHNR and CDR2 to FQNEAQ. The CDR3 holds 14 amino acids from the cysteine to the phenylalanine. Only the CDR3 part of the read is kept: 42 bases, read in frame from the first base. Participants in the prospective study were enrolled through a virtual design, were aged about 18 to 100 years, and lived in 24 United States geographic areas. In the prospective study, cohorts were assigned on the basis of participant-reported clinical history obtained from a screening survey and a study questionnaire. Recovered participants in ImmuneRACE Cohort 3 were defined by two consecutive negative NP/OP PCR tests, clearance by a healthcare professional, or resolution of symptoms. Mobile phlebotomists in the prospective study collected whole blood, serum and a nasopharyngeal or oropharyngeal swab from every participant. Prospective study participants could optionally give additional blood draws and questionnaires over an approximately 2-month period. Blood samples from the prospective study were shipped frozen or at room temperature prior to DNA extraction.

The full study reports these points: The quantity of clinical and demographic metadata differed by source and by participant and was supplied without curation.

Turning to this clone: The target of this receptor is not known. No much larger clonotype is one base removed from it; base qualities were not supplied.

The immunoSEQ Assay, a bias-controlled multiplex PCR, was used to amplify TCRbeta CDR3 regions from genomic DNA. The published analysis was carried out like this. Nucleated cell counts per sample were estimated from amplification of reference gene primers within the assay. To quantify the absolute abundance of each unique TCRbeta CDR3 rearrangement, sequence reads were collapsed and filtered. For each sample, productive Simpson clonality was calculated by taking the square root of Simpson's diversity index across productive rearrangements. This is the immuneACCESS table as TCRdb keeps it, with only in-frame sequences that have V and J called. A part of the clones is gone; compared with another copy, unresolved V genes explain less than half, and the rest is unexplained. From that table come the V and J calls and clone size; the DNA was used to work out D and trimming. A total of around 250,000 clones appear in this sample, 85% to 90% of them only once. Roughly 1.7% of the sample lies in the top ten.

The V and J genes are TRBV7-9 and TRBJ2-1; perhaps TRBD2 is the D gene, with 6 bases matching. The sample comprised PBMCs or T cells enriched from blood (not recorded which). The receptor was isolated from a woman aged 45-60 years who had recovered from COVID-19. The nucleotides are TGTGCCAGCAGCTTAGTATTGGAGGGGAATGAGCAGTTCTTC. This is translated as CASSLVLEGNEQFF.